The entry below gives a single T cell receptor (beta chain) sequence along with its context. Its antigen is unknown. These data originate in a study of post-analysis software for immune sequencing data. Findings and caveats of the study: Co-batched samples clustered tightly together by F measure. Patients showed TRBV5-6, TRBV5-1 and TRBV20-1 among a handful of TRBV segments more frequent than in controls. Controls had significantly higher normalized Chao1 diversity than multiple sclerosis patients.

The J segment lost 10 bases and the V segment lost 6 bases, leaving 10 bases of the junction unmatched. The CDR3 consists of 13 residues. Germline V gives CDR1 LGHNA, CDR2 YSLEER. TCR beta libraries were prepared from cDNA with unique molecular identifiers. Some 500,000 cDNA molecules were obtained per 1 to 10 million input T cells. TCRdb reprocessed the PCR reads with MiXCR, giving one entry per CDR3 protein. The sample lists about 760,000 distinct CDR3 sequences; 25% to 30% were seen once. The clonotype was recovered from a girl aged 5-17 years with multiple sclerosis. The rearrangement links TRBV4-3 to TRBJ2-3; 7 bases fit TRBD2. Sequencing was done on a sample of blood. Here the CDR3 DNA reads TGCGCCAGCAGTGGACTAGTGGGATGGGCGCAGTATTTT. This sequence encodes CASSGLVGWAQYF.